The rows below give T cell receptor beta chains drawn from one sample of a study of blood T cell repertoires in COVID-19. Generated by immunoSEQ multiplex PCR, the TCRdb table keeps only in-frame clones and is missing some. The sample holds about 20,000 clones, about 88% seen once. The sample taken for sequencing was peripheral blood. These TCRs come from a human donor in a cohort sampled during active COVID-19. The donor label of this sample is uncertain. Both conserved end residues are part of each CDR3.

v_call	j_call	cdr3_aa
TRBV18	TRBJ2-7	CASSPLLAGVSHEQYF
TRBV2	TRBJ2-3	CASSPLAGEGTDTQYF
TRBV5-4	TRBJ1-1	CASSSSRGTEAFF
TRBV2	TRBJ2-5	CASRALAGGRETQYF
TRBV5-1	TRBJ2-1	CASSFGDSSYNEQFF
TRBV19	TRBJ1-4	CASSMRGGREKLFF
TRBV6-5	TRBJ1-1	CASVGQNTEAFF
TRBV12-1	TRBJ2-2	CASSFGQGPRDTGELFF
TRBV5-1	TRBJ2-7	CASSLYSGANEQYF
TRBV2	TRBJ1-1	CASSGQGESEAFF
TRBV3-1/TRBV3-2	TRBJ1-2	CASSPQGRAYGYTF
TRBV6-5	TRBJ2-2	CASSVPGYTGELFF
TRBV7-6	TRBJ2-7	CASSSQGDEQYF
TRBV4-1	TRBJ2-1	CASSQGTLVPRSEQFF
TRBV5-1	TRBJ2-3	CASSRRQGDVTDTQYF
TRBV24-1	TRBJ1-4	CATSSGQDSEKLFF
TRBV5-3	TRBJ2-7	CARSSLNLNRDRNYEQYF
TRBV5-1	TRBJ1-2	CASRRTGIYGYTF
TRBV6-1	TRBJ2-4	CASSEGGENIQYF
TRBV7-9	TRBJ1-6	CASSLEGESPLHF
TRBV11-3	TRBJ2-6	CASSQHHSAGGFGANVLTF
TRBV27	TRBJ1-4	CASSLTGGATNEKLFF
TRBV29-1	TRBJ2-1	CSGQRDRGYNEQFF
TRBV4-1	TRBJ2-1	CASSQAGTSGNNEQFF
TRBV9	TRBJ2-1	CASSVGLAYDEQFF
TRBV28	TRBJ2-5	CASSSETGGRETQYF
TRBV5-1	TRBJ2-7	CASSTGLAGDEQYF
TRBV30	TRBJ2-3	CAWTIARADTQYF
TRBV3-1/TRBV3-2	TRBJ1-1	CASRRTGGTEAFF
TRBV19	TRBJ1-3	CASRSSGNTIYF
TRBV18	TRBJ2-7	CASSPTTGSYEQYF
TRBV1	TRBJ2-7	CTSSQDPPGGGGLIEQYF
TRBV28	TRBJ2-5	CASSQGAASGYETQYF
TRBV7-8	TRBJ2-7	CASSLAATSSSYEQYF
TRBV19	TRBJ2-5	CASRGQQETQYF
TRBV11-3	TRBJ2-2	CASSLDPGVTGELFF
TRBV2	TRBJ2-7	CASNPGQGVYEQYF
TRBV30	TRBJ2-1	CAGLGGSSSYNEQFF
TRBV10-3	TRBJ2-5	CAISDGQGVRQETQYF
TRBV5-8	TRBJ2-7	CASSLERTLYEQYF
TRBV18	TRBJ1-1	CASSPQSGVNTEAFF
TRBV6-5	TRBJ1-3	CASSPRTPGNTIYF
TRBV28	TRBJ1-1	CASSSTGGRLGAFF
TRBV18	TRBJ1-1	CASSPWTGQNTEAFF
TRBV7-9	TRBJ2-2	CASSHRDRGDTGELFF
TRBV6-5	TRBJ1-2	CASSTMGLDGYTF
TRBV29-1	TRBJ1-2	CSVGQGGDYGYTF